The T cell receptor (beta chain) under discussion was sequenced for a study of T cells expressing NK-cell markers. Whole-study context: Repertoires of TCR beta were obtained from T cells sorted as CD3+CD56+NKG2C+, CD3+CD56+NKG2C- and CD3+CD56-NKG2C+.

TCRdb re-called the 5' RACE reads; every CDR3 protein appears as one record, without DNA. This listing includes about 260,000 distinct CDR3 sequences. Concerning this clonotype itself: The antigen remains unidentified.

This CDR3 contains 13 residues. Whole-study findings and limits: Questions lingered over whether expanded NKG2C+ T cell clones were HCMV-specific. Similarly, these clonotypes led the CD3+CD56-NKG2C+ fraction as well in a few donors.

The clonotype was recovered from a man between 18 and 35 years old in good health. Material: blood T cells: a sorted CD56 or NKG2C T cell subset, CD4+ or CD8+ T cells, or bulk PBMC T cells (not recorded which). The chain uses TRBV12-3 or TRBV12-4 and TRBJ2-4; the TCRdb D gene call, TRBD1, has no DNA to confirm it. CDR3 in amino acids: CASRLGQPNIQYF.